At least ten counts were recorded for the clone carrying this T cell receptor (beta chain). Each cDNA molecule carried a unique molecular identifier. In TCRdb, the 5' RACE reads were re-called with MiXCR into one record per CDR3 protein. The table includes tens of thousands of distinct CDR3 sequences, roughly 4.7% detected once. The data were obtained in a study of early T cells in non-severe SARS-CoV-2 infection. On the study more broadly: The study sequenced bulk RNA from unsorted whole blood, with chains unpaired.

Trimming removed 3 bases at V and 3 bases at J, with 12 bases between. Germline-derived CDR1 and CDR2 are SGHNT and YENEEA. This CDR3 has 14 amino acids. Material for sequencing was whole blood. The chain joins TRBV11-3 to TRBJ2-7; possible D gene TRBD1, 5 bases. The TCR comes from an adult who was a healthcare worker with PCR-confirmed SARS-CoV-2 infection or an uninfected control (not recorded which). CDR3 protein: CASSFRGTLYEQYF. The DNA of the CDR3 is TGTGCCAGCAGCTTTAGGGGCACGCTCTACGAGCAGTACTTC.